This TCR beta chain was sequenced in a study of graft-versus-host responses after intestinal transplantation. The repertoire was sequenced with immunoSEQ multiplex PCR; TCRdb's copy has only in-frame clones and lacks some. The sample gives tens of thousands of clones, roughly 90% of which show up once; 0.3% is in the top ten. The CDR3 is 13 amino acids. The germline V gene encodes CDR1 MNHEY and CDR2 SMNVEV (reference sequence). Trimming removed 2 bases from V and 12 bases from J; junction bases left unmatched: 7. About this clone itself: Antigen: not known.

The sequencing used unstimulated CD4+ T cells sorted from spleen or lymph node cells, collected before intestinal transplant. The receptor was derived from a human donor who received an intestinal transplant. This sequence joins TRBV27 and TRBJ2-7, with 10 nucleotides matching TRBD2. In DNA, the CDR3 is TGTGCCAGCAGTTTACGGTCTAGCGGGAGAGTGTACTTC. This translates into CASSLRSSGRVYF.